This TCR beta chain was obtained from a study of T cells in Graves' hyperthyroidism and ophthalmopathy. The wider study: Before any treatment, at initial diagnosis, peripheral blood was collected.

The CDR3 runs to 15 residues. With 4 bases removed from V and 0 bases from J, the gap between germline ends came to 10 bases. Germline values: CDR1 SEHNR, CDR2 FQNEAQ (reference sequence). Researchers took RNA transcripts and amplified the TCR beta CDR3 regions from them. First-round RT-PCR targeting the TCR CDR3 was performed with the HTBI primer set. Using its own MiXCR run on the multiplex PCR reads, TCRdb lists one record per CDR3 protein. Counted here are 490,000 or so distinct CDR3 sequences, 22% occurring once; the ten biggest clones make up under 55%. Each diagnosis was grounded in clinical symptoms, serum thyroxine and TRAb, thyroid ultrasound, and orbital computed tomography. Regarding this clonotype: The antigen remains unidentified.

Study-wide findings and caveats: Through a model of 13 V-J features, ophthalmopathy was separated from stable hyperthyroidism.

The TCR originated in a woman in her 70s with Graves' ophthalmopathy. The V and J genes are TRBV7-9 and TRBJ2-1; D possibly matches TRBD1 or TRBD2 (5 bases each). Sequencing was performed on blood. CDR3 loop: CASSYGTSSYNEQFF. The CDR3 DNA is TGTGCCAGCAGCTACGGGACGAGCTCCTACAATGAGCAGTTCTTC.